One sample yielded the 2 T cell receptor beta chains listed below, sequenced in a study of spatial heterogeneity in lung cancer. TCRdb re-called the 5' RACE reads through MiXCR, storing one row per CDR3 protein. The sample has roughly 120,000 distinct CDR3 sequences, 10% to 15% seen once; the top ten hold 16%. The sample's time point: blood at routine non-recurrence follow-up after resection. Tumor, nontumor lung or frozen PBMC supplied whole RNA, sequenced without sorting. The source material was PBMCs, sampled at follow-up. These receptors were taken from a male donor with early-stage non-small cell lung cancer.

This clonotype occurred many times. The V call is TRBV18, the J call TRBJ1-6; D unclear. Trimming left V 5 bases short and J 9 bases short, with 8 bases between. CDR3 length: 12 residues. Germline V lookup: CDR1 KGHSH, CDR2 LQKENI. The CDR3, as DNA: TGTGCCAGCTCAGAAGGCAGTTCACCCCTCCACTTT. This translates into CASSEGSSPLHF.

This clonotype came up many times. The CDR3 here is CSARGGARAFF. CDR3 sequence (DNA): TGCAGTGCTCGGGGGGGGGCCCGAGCTTTCTTT. V usage is TRBV20-1 and J usage is TRBJ1-1; a weak D match, TRBD1 (6 bases). Looked up from germline, CDR1 is DFQATT and CDR2 is SNEGSKA (reference sequence). V lost 5 bases, J lost 10 bases, and 14 bases lay in between. The CDR3 runs 11 residues.